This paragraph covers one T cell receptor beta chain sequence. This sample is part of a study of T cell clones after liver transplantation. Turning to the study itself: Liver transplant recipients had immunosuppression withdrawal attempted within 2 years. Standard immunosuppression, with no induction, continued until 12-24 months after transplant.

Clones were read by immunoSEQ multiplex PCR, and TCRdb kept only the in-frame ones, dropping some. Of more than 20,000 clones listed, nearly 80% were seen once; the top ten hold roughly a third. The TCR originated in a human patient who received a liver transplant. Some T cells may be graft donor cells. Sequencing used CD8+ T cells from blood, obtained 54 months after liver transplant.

The CDR3 coding sequence is TGTGCCTGGACAGAGGGTTTTGGTTCACCCCTCCACTTT. This sequence encodes CAWTEGFGSPLHF. The chain carries TRBV30 and TRBJ1-6, with D hard to call. The CDR3 runs to 13 residues. Germline CDR1 reads GTSNPN; CDR2 reads SVGIG (reference sequence). V was cut by 4 bases and J by 9 bases, with 13 bases left in between.